This TCR beta chain stems from a study of cytomegalovirus exposure and HLA in healthy donors. At the level of the study: Prior work identified more than 90 million unique TCR beta sequences in some 200 million T cells.

Study outcomes and limitations: When a later analysis was performed, an Asian-associated ancestry cluster reportedly had fewer N-insertions than the roughly 700-donor mean.

PCR employed 60 Vbeta and 13 Jbeta primers. Per the original data handling: In a later analysis, about 11 million of approximately 86 million unique beta chains occurred in at least two donors. Sequenced by immunoSEQ multiplex PCR; TCRdb stores in-frame clones only, minus some. That table furnishes V, J and clone size, whereas the DNA furnished D and trimming. The profile shows about 89,000 clones, 75% to 90% of them singletons. Germline-derived CDR1 and CDR2 are SGHDT and YYEEEE. CDR3 length: 14 residues. A remark on this clone: What it binds is unknown.

This receptor was taken from a man in his forties or fifties in good health and CMV-seropositive. This chain connects TRBV5-6 to TRBJ2-5; 9 bases match TRBD1. The J call may not be correct, given that the DNA end is closer to TRBJ2-7. Sequencing used PBMCs. DNA for the CDR3: TGTGCCAGCAGCTTGGGGGACAGGGCCTACGAGCAGTACTTC. This gives the protein CASSLGDRAYEQYF.